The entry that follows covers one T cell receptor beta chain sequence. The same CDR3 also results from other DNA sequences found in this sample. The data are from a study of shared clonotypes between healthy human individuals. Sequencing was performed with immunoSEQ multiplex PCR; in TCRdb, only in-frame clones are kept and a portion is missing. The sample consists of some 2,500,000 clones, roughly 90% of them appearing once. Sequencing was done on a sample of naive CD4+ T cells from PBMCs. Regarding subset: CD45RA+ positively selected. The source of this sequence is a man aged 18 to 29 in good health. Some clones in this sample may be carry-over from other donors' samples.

The CDR3 loop is CASSFLAGGNQETQYF. The CDR3 region has the DNA TGCGCCAGCAGCTTCCTGGCAGGGGGGAACCAAGAGACCCAGTACTTC. This chain uses TRBV5-1 with TRBJ2-5, with a weak D call TRBD1 (7 bases). CDR1 SGHRS and CDR2 YFSETQ come from the germline V gene. The CDR3 consists of 16 residues. The V end was cut by 2 bases, the J end by 0 bases, with 14 bases between.